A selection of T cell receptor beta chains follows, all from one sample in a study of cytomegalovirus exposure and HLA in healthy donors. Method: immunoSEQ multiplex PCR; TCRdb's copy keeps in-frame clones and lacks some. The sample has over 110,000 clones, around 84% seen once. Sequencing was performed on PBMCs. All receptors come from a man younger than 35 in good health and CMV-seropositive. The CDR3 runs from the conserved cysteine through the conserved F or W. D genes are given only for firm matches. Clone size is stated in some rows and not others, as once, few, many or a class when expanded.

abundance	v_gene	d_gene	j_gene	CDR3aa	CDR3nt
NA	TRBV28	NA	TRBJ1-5	CASTVNSNQPQHF	TGTGCCAGCACAGTTAATAGCAATCAGCCCCAGCATTTT
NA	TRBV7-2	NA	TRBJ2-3	CASSLVDGGTDTQYF	TGTGCCAGCAGCTTAGTTGACGGGGGCACAGATACGCAGTATTTT
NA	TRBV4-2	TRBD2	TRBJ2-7	CASSQVPGLAGAEQYF	TGTGCCAGCAGCCAAGTCCCGGGACTAGCGGGGGCAGAGCAGTACTTC
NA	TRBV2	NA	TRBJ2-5	CASSRAPGETQYF	TGTGCCAGCAGTCGGGCGCCGGGGGAGACCCAGTACTTC
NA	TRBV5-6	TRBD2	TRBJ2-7	CASSFPGLAVYEQYF	TGTGCCAGCAGCTTCCCAGGACTAGCGGTCTACGAGCAGTACTTC
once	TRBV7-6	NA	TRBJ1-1	CASSPVKAFF	TGTGCCAGCAGCCCCGTAAAAGCTTTCTTT
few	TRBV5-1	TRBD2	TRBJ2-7	CASSLREGSNEQYF	TGCGCCAGCAGCCTGCGGGAGGGGAGTAACGAGCAGTACTTC
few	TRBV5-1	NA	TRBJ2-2	CASSLDARGTGELFF	TGCGCCAGCAGCTTGGACGCTCGAGGCACCGGGGAGCTGTTTTTT
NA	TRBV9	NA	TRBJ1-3	CASSVSGVGYSGNTIYF	TGTGCCAGCAGCGTGTCGGGAGTGGGATACTCTGGAAACACCATATATTTT
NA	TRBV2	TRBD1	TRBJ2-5	CASRLGDRGEETQYF	TGTGCCAGCAGGCTAGGGGACAGGGGAGAAGAGACCCAGTACTTC
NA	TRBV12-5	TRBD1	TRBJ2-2	CASGLDPGTGGFGELFF	TGTGCTAGTGGTCTCGATCCCGGGACAGGGGGCTTCGGGGAGCTGTTTTTT
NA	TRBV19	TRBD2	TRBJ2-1	CASSIFAGGNEQFF	TGTGCCAGTAGTATTTTTGCGGGAGGCAATGAGCAGTTCTTC
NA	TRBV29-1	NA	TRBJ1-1	CSASQGMNTEAFF	TGCAGCGCATCCCAGGGAATGAACACTGAAGCTTTCTTT
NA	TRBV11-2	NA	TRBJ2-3	CASSLAGNFPTDTQYF	TGTGCCAGCAGCTTAGCGGGGAACTTCCCCACAGATACGCAGTATTTT
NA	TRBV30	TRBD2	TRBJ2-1	CAWRAGGGYNEQFF	TGTGCCTGGAGAGCGGGAGGGGGATACAATGAGCAGTTCTTC
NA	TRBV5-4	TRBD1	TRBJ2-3	CASSADRGITDTQYF	TGTGCCAGCAGCGCAGACAGGGGGATTACAGATACGCAGTATTTT
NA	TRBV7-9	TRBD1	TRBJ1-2	CASSLRTGLNGYTF	TGTGCCAGCAGCCTCCGGACAGGGTTGAATGGCTACACCTTC
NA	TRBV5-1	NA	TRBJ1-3	CASSLSRGNTIYF	TGCGCCAGCAGCTTGTCTCGGGGAAACACCATATATTTT
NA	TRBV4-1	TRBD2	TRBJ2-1	CASSQDVGLDYNEQFF	TGCGCCAGCAGCCAAGATGTGGGACTAGATTACAATGAGCAGTTCTTC
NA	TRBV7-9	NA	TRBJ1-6	CASSFGGQVSSSYNSPLHF	TGTGCCAGCAGCTTCGGGGGGCAGGTGTCGAGCTCCTATAATTCACCCCTCCACTTT
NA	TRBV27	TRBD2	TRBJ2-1	CASSPLAGGIYNEQFF	TGTGCCAGCAGTCCACTAGCGGGAGGGATTTACAATGAGCAGTTCTTC
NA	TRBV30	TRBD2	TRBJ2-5	CAWRTSGGAEETQYF	TGTGCCTGGAGAACTAGCGGGGGGGCAGAAGAGACCCAGTACTTC
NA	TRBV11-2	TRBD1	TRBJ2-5	CASSLGPTQDRGKETQYF	TGTGCCAGCAGCTTAGGCCCCACCCAGGACAGGGGGAAAGAGACCCAGTACTTC
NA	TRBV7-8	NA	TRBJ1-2	CASSLIQAPYGYTF	TGTGCCAGCAGCTTAATACAGGCCCCCTATGGCTACACCTTC
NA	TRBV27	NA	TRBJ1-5	CASSPNPSNQPQHF	TGTGCCAGCAGTCCTAACCCCAGCAATCAGCCCCAGCATTTT
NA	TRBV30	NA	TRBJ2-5	CAWSNTGTEETQYF	TGTGCCTGGAGTAACACCGGGACTGAAGAGACCCAGTACTTC
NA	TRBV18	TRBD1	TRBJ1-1	CASSPPDREEAFF	TGTGCCAGCTCACCCCCGGACAGGGAAGAAGCTTTCTTT
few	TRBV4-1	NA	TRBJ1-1	CASSQEASVFGTEAFF	TGCGCCAGCAGCCAGGAGGCGTCTGTCTTCGGCACTGAAGCTTTCTTT
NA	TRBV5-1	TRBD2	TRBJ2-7	CASSLGPTSGGNLAYEQYF	TGCGCCAGCAGCTTGGGCCCGACTAGCGGGGGGAACCTAGCCTACGAGCAGTACTTC
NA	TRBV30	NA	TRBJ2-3	CAWGDSTDTQYF	TGTGCCTGGGGAGACAGCACAGATACGCAGTATTTT
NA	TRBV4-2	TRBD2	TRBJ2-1	CASSLGPATSGSNYEQFF	TGTGCCAGCAGCCTTGGGCCGGCGACTAGCGGGAGTAACTATGAGCAGTTCTTC
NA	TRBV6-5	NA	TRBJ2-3	CASSRDRVTDTQYF	TGTGCCAGCAGCCGAGACAGAGTCACAGATACGCAGTATTTT
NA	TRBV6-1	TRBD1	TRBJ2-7	CASSNRGQVYEQYF	TGTGCCAGCAGTAACAGAGGACAGGTCTACGAGCAGTACTTC
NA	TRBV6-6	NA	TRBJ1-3	CASSYWGGTIYF	TGTGCCAGCAGTTACTGGGGCGGCACCATATATTTT
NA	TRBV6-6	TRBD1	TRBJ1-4	CATTRRGTGVEKLFF	TGTGCCACTACGCGCCGGGGGACAGGGGTCGAAAAACTGTTTTTT
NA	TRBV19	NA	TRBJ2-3	CASSNQPRGTDTQYF	TGTGCCAGTAGTAACCAGCCCAGGGGCACAGATACGCAGTATTTT
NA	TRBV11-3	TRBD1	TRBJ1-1	CASSARQGRAFF	TGTGCCAGCAGCGCCCGACAGGGGCGGGCTTTCTTT
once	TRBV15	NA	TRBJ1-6	CATSRDRNSPLHF	TGTGCCACCAGCAGAGATCGGAATTCACCCCTCCACTTT
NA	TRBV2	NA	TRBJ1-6	CASSENPQTGYSPLHF	TGTGCCAGCAGTGAAAACCCACAGACAGGCTATTCACCCCTCCACTTT
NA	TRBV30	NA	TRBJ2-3	CAWSPTRREQYF	TGTGCCTGGAGTCCGACTAGGCGAGAGCAGTATTTT
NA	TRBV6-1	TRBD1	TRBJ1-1	CASRDRGGSTEAFF	TGTGCCAGCAGGGACAGGGGGGGGAGCACTGAAGCTTTCTTT
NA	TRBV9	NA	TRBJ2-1	CASSPSGHYNEQFF	TGTGCCAGCAGCCCCTCCGGACACTACAATGAGCAGTTCTTC
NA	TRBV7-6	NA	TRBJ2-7	CASSLGRGKTYEQYF	TGTGCCAGCAGCCTGGGGAGAGGGAAAACCTACGAGCAGTACTTC
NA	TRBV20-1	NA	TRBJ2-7	CSAGSLLEQYF	TGCAGTGCTGGGAGCCTCCTCGAGCAGTACTTC
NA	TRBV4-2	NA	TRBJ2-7	CASSQDTGIYYEQYF	TGTGCCAGCAGCCAAGATACGGGGATCTACTACGAGCAGTACTTC
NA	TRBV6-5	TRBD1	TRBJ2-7	CASRPGTGPYEQYF	TGTGCCAGCAGGCCCGGGACAGGACCCTACGAGCAGTACTTC
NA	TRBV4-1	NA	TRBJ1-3	CASSATDLFSGNTIYF	TGCGCCAGCAGCGCGACAGATCTTTTCTCTGGAAACACCATATATTTT
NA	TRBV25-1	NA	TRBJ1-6	CASSDRRSGGAKSPLHF	TGTGCCAGCAGTGACCGAAGATCCGGGGGTGCGAAGTCACCCCTCCACTTT